Listed here are 4 T cell receptor beta chains from one sample, sequenced in a study of blood T cells in healthy people across ages (dated by TCRdb to 2014 to 2015). The library was obtained by 5' RACE. Sequencing took place on an Illumina HiSeq 2500. A second PCR of about 6 to 11 cycles was performed with a sample-barcoded 5' primer and a J-beta primer mix. Using fastp at Q25 and MiXCR, TCRdb reprocessed the public reads and kept productive beta chains. Identical CDR3 protein sequences are pooled into one entry, listed with their most common genes and DNA. Counted in this sample were some 1.7 million distinct CDR3 sequences; approximately 30% of them appeared once. The top ten clonotypes cover about 7.7% of the sample. Sequences were obtained from blood. These receptors came from a woman aged 25 to 39 in good health.

This clonotype was detected a few times. The rearrangement joins TRBV20-1 to TRBJ2-1; D may be TRBD1 (8 bases). Germline values: CDR1 DFQATT, CDR2 SNEGSKA (reference sequence). V was cut by 2 bases and J by 12 bases, with 14 bases left in between. The CDR3 is 12 amino acids. The CDR3 region is CSARSHRGGQFF. CDR3 nucleotides: TGCAGTGCTAGATCTCACAGGGGGGGGCAGTTCTTC.

This clonotype occurred many times. CDR3: CASSLTLSSYNEQFF. In DNA form, the CDR3 reads TGTGCCAGCAGCCTTACACTTAGCTCCTACAATGAGCAGTTCTTC. The chain has TRBV7-7 and TRBJ2-1; D not resolved. The CDR3 consists of 15 residues. Looked up from germline, CDR1 is SSHAT and CDR2 is FNYEAQ (reference sequence). Deletions cut 5 bases from V and 0 bases from J, with 11 bases between.

The chain carries TRBV29-1 and TRBJ2-5; D gene uncertain. Germline V gene lookup returns CDR1 SQVTM and CDR2 ANQGSEA. The CDR3 contains 15 residues. V lost 1 base and J lost 5, with 17 bases in between. CDR3 loop: CSVEVAPRPWETQYF. The CDR3 DNA reads as TGCAGCGTTGAAGTGGCCCCTAGGCCGTGGGAGACCCAGTACTTC.

This clonotype was picked up many times. The V gene is TRBV3-1, the J gene TRBJ2-7; D ambiguous. In germline, CDR1 is LGHDT, CDR2 YNNKEL (reference sequence). The V end was cut by 2 bases, the J end by 5 bases, with 10 bases between. This CDR3 contains 13 residues. CDR3 coding DNA: TGTGCCAGCAGCCAAACGGTCCCCCACGAGCAGTACTTC. Residues: CASSQTVPHEQYF.